This T cell receptor beta chain was retrieved from a study of cytomegalovirus exposure and HLA in healthy donors. Study-wide points: Evidence from a later analysis indicated that most CMV-associated TCR beta chains looked HLA-restricted.

Note on this clone: Its antigen is still unknown.

CDR1 is MGHDK, CDR2 SYGVNS, per germline. The V end was cut by 6 bases, the J end by 5 bases, with 10 bases between. The CDR3 is 13 residues long. PCR amplification relied on 60 Vbeta primers (plus 13 Jbeta primers). Data came from immunoSEQ multiplex PCR; TCRdb stores just in-frame clones and leaves some out. The data contain about 98,000 clones, roughly four fifths of them singletons. The specimen was PBMCs. This clonotype was obtained from a female donor in good health and CMV-seropositive. J is TRBJ2-2 and V is TRBV25-1; possibly TRBD1 for D (6 bases). As DNA, the CDR3 is TGTGCCAGCAGACCTACAGGGACCGGGGAGCTGTTTTTT. This codes for CASRPTGTGELFF.